This is a list of T cell receptor beta chains from one sample in a study of T cells in localized non-small cell lung cancer. Using immunoSEQ multiplex PCR, the repertoire was profiled, and TCRdb retains in-frame clones only, with some absent. Seen here are 20,000 to 25,000 clones, 70% to 90% observed once, and the top ten hold less than 20%. The sample here was PBMCs, taken before any cancer treatment. Receptors originate from a woman aged 35-75 years with stage II squamous cell lung carcinoma. Each CDR3 is given with its conserved first and last residue. Fields, in order: clone size, V gene, J gene, D gene, CDR3 DNA, CDR3 protein. D genes are given only for firm matches. Size tells how often a clone was seen (once, few, many) or the class of an expanded clone, and some rows leave it out.

.	TRBV29-1	TRBJ1-1	TRBD1	TGCAGCGTTGAGGGAGGGGGCAAAACTGAAGCTTTCTTT	CSVEGGGKTEAFF
medium-sized	TRBV12-5	TRBJ2-1	TRBD2	TGTGCTAGTGGTTTGCCAACTGGACTAGCGGGTGAGCAGTTCTTC	CASGLPTGLAGEQFF
.	TRBV18	TRBJ2-3	.	TGTGCCAGCTCGCGGAAGGGGGCACTAGCGGCAAGCACAGATACGCAGTATTTT	CASSRKGALAASTDTQYF
.	TRBV28	TRBJ2-7	.	TGTGCCAGCAAAACCCTCGACAGAGTCTACGAGCAGTACTTC	CASKTLDRVYEQYF
few	TRBV6-5	TRBJ1-1	.	TGTGCCAGCAGAGGGGGACACACTGAAGCTTTCTTT	CASRGGHTEAFF
.	TRBV10-3	TRBJ2-1	TRBD2	TGTGCCATCAGGGCGCTTGAGGGGAGGGCGGTTGAGCAGTTCTTC	CAIRALEGRAVEQFF
.	TRBV18	TRBJ2-7	.	TGTGCCAGCTCACCACGAAAAGGTTCTTCCTACGAGCAGTACTTC	CASSPRKGSSYEQYF
medium-sized	TRBV6-1	TRBJ2-7	.	TGTGCCAGCAGTGAGGGTGACACGAGCTCCTACGAGCAGTACTTC	CASSEGDTSSYEQYF
once	TRBV7-2	TRBJ2-7	.	TGTGCCAGCAGCTTAGATGTAACTTCCTACGAGCAGTACTTC	CASSLDVTSYEQYF
.	TRBV19	TRBJ1-1	.	TGTGCCAGCGGGGTGGGGGCCCTGACTGAAGCTTTCTTT	CASGVGALTEAFF
once	TRBV6-5	TRBJ2-3	TRBD2	TGTGCCAGCGCGGCTAGCGGGAGTACAGATACGCAGTATTTT	CASAASGSTDTQYF
.	TRBV29-1	TRBJ1-1	.	TGCAGCGTTGAAGAGTACCTAGAAGCTTTCTTT	CSVEEYLEAFF
.	TRBV10-3	TRBJ2-3	.	TGTGCCACCACCCAGCGAGCGGGCACAGATACGCAGTATTTT	CATTQRAGTDTQYF
medium-sized	TRBV14	TRBJ2-2	TRBD1	TGTGCCAGCAGTCTTACAGGGGGCACCGGGGAGCTGTTTTTT	CASSLTGGTGELFF
.	TRBV6-5	TRBJ1-5	.	TGTGCCAGCAGTCCCCGACAGGAGACGAATCAGCCCCAGCATTTT	CASSPRQETNQPQHF